A single sample gave rise to the 20 T cell receptor beta chains below, sequenced in a study of cytomegalovirus exposure and HLA in healthy donors. Assay used: immunoSEQ multiplex PCR; TCRdb lists only in-frame clones, some missing. The table has some 140,000 clones, more than 70% seen once. Sequencing was done on a sample of PBMCs. Receptors originate from a human donor in good health.

This clone was picked up one time. CDR3 residues: CASRSINEWGHSGELFF. CDR3 coding DNA: TGTGCCAGCAGAAGCATTAATGAGTGGGGGCATTCCGGGGAGCTGTTTTTT. The chain is built from TRBV6-4 and TRBJ2-2, with D possibly TRBD1 on 6 matching bases. V lost 6 bases, J lost 6 bases, and 23 bases lay in between. This CDR3 is built from 17 residues. Germline V gene sequence: CDR1 MRHNA, CDR2 SNTAGT.

The chain joins TRBV5-1 to TRBJ1-5, with D uncertain. The CDR3 is 14 amino acids. Germline lookup yields CDR1 SGHRS and CDR2 YFSETQ. Trimming left V 2 bases short and J 7 bases short, with 13 bases between. CDR3 sequence: CASSLEGFWQPQHF. Here the CDR3 DNA reads TGCGCCAGCAGCTTAGAGGGTTTTTGGCAGCCCCAGCATTTT.

J is TRBJ2-1 and V is TRBV29-1; weak D call: TRBD2 (6 bases). Trimming left V 5 bases short and J 4 bases short, with 9 bases between. The CDR3 consists of 12 residues. Germline CDR1 and CDR2: SQVTM and ANQGSEA. The CDR3 bases are TGCAGCGTTCCCCGGGGGTACAATGAGCAGTTCTTC. This codes for CSVPRGYNEQFF.

The chain is built from TRBV5-1 and TRBJ1-4; a weak D match, TRBD1 (5 bases). The V gene's germline CDR1 is SGHRS and CDR2 YFSETQ. V was clipped by 2 bases and J by 0 bases, with 5 bases between them. This CDR3 comprises 14 residues. The CDR3 sequence: CASSLQATNEKLFF. CDR3 coding DNA: TGCGCCAGCAGCTTACAGGCAACTAATGAAAAACTGTTTTTT.

DNA of the CDR3: TGTGCCAGCAGCTTAACTAACCCGAACACCGGGGAGCTGTTTTTT. It translates to CASSLTNPNTGELFF. The gene calls are TRBV7-9 and TRBJ2-2; no clear D. CDR1 is SEHNR, CDR2 FQNEAQ, per germline (reference sequence). V dropped 2 bases and J dropped 0 bases, with 7 bases sitting between them. This CDR3 region has 15 residues.

This sequence joins TRBV7-9 and TRBJ1-1, with D perhaps TRBD1 (6 bases). The length of the CDR3 is 17 residues. Trimming shortened V by 3 bases and J by 0 bases, and 17 bases separated the two germline ends. Germline V gene data show CDR1 as SEHNR and CDR2 as FQNEAQ (reference sequence). CDR3 residues: CASSFGGLGEMNTEAFF. The CDR3 region has the DNA TGTGCCAGCAGCTTTGGGGGCTTGGGAGAAATGAACACTGAAGCTTTCTTT.

The chain recombines TRBV25-1 with TRBJ1-2, with D perhaps matching TRBD1 (6 bases). Germline V CDR1 and CDR2: MGHDK, SYGVNS. The CDR3 runs 13 residues. The V and J ends lost 5 bases and 4 bases respectively, with 11 bases between them. CDR3 coding DNA: TGTGCCAGCAGTCCCAACAGGGTCTATGGCTACACCTTC. Its translation is CASSPNRVYGYTF.

Note on this clone: A read error may account for a junction end that differs from germline. V and J are TRBV2 and TRBJ1-5; D is unclear. Germline V gene lookup returns CDR1 SNHLY and CDR2 FYNNEI. The length of the CDR3 is 15 residues. CDR3 nucleotides: TGTGCCAGCACCGGAAACCCGTGGAGCAATCAGCCTCAGCATTTT. Its protein is CASTGNPWSNQPQHF.

The V call is TRBV27, the J call TRBJ1-3, with unresolved D. V was pared by 4 bases and J by 0 bases, with 13 bases between. The CDR3 is 16 amino acids. The germline gives CDR1 MNHEY, CDR2 SMNVEV (reference sequence). The CDR3 DNA sequence: TGTGCCAGCAGTTCAGGTCCCCTTTTCTCTGGAAACACCATATATTTT. Protein product: CASSSGPLFSGNTIYF.

This CDR3 is CASSVEGEGKLFF. The CDR3, as DNA: TGTGCCAGCAGCGTAGAAGGGGAGGGAAAACTGTTTTTT. The rearrangement joins TRBV9 to TRBJ1-4, with D maybe TRBD1 (5 bases). The CDR3 covers 13 residues. Germline CDR1 and CDR2: SGDLS and YYNGEE. V lost 0 bases to trimming and J lost 10 bases, with 10 bases between them. Looking up the rest from reference TRBV9 and TRBJ1-4 gives the full variable domain: DSGVTQTPKHLITATGQRVTLRCSPRSGDLSVYWYQQSLDQGLQFLIQYYNGEERAKGNILERFSAQQFPDLHSELNLSSLELGDSALYFCASSVEGEGKLFFGSGTQLSVL.

The CDR3 sequence is CASRLTSGGSYEQYF. The CDR3 nucleotides read TGCGCCAGCAGACTAACTAGCGGGGGTTCCTACGAGCAGTACTTC. The rearrangement joins TRBV5-1 to TRBJ2-7, with TRBD2 matching 11 bases. Germline-derived CDR1 and CDR2 are SGHRS and YFSETQ. V lost 5 bases and J lost 1; bases outside the gene matches: 5. There are 15 residues in the CDR3.

The chain is built from TRBV4-1 and TRBJ2-1, with TRBD2 matching over 8 bases. The CDR3 length is 16 residues. J was trimmed by 1 base and V by 4 bases; bases with no gene match: 6. Looked up from germline, CDR1 is MGHRA and CDR2 is YSYEKL. Here the CDR3 DNA reads TGCGCCAGCAGCCCTCAGACTAGCGCATCCTACAATGAGCAGTTCTTC. This codes for CASSPQTSASYNEQFF.

The rearrangement links TRBV5-1 to TRBJ2-7; possibly TRBD1 for D (5 bases). CDR3 length: 15 residues. Germline V gene data show CDR1 as SGHRS and CDR2 as YFSETQ. Trimming cost V 0 bases and J 0 bases, with 10 bases left between them. This CDR3 reads CASSLVGQASYEQYF. The CDR3, as DNA: TGCGCCAGCAGCTTGGTAGGACAAGCCTCCTACGAGCAGTACTTC.

The chain combines TRBV30 with TRBJ2-3, with D tentatively TRBD1 (6 bases). The CDR3 runs to 13 residues. In germline, CDR1 is GTSNPN, CDR2 SVGIG (reference sequence). Trimming stripped 7 bases from V and 2 bases from J, with 13 bases between. In DNA form, the CDR3 reads TGTGCCTCCGGACAGAGACTCACAGATACGCAGTATTTT. It encodes CASGQRLTDTQYF.

The rearrangement uses TRBV9 and TRBJ1-5, with 7 nucleotides matching TRBD1. J was trimmed by 1 base and V by 4 bases; bases with no gene match: 5. The CDR3 runs to 15 residues. CDR1 is SGDLS, CDR2 YYNGEE, per germline. The CDR3 nucleotides are TGTGCCAGCAGCCCAGGGGGTGGGAGCAATCAGCCCCAGCATTTT. Its translation is CASSPGGGSNQPQHF.

V usage is TRBV7-9 and J usage is TRBJ1-5; the match to TRBD1 covers 9 bases. Germline loops: CDR1 SEHNR, CDR2 FQNEAQ (reference sequence). Unmatched junction bases numbered 4, after V lost 3 bases and J lost 4 bases. This CDR3 contains 15 residues. Here the CDR3 DNA reads TGTGCCAGCAGCTTGGTCGGACAGGGGAATCAGCCCCAGCATTTT. This sequence encodes CASSLVGQGNQPQHF.

This sequence joins TRBV5-1 and TRBJ2-3; D perhaps matches TRBD1 (6 bases). Germline loops: CDR1 SGHRS, CDR2 YFSETQ. Trimming removed 4 bases at V and 3 bases at J, with 9 bases between. The CDR3 covers 13 residues. The CDR3 region has the DNA TGCGCCAGCAGCCGAGGGGGAACAGATACGCAGTATTTT. Its protein product is CASSRGGTDTQYF. The full variable domain, completed using reference TRBV5-1 and TRBJ2-3, is KAGVTQTPRYLIKTRGQQVTLSCSPISGHRSVSWYQQTPGQGLQFLFEYFSETQRNKGNFPGRFSGRQFSNSRSEMNVSTLELGDSALYLCASSRGGTDTQYFGPGTRLTVL.

This chain links TRBV20-1 with TRBJ1-2, with TRBD1 as a possible D gene (5 bases). V lost 3 bases and J lost 8, with 10 bases in between. CDR3 length: 11 residues. Germline V gene sequence: CDR1 DFQATT, CDR2 SNEGSKA (reference sequence). The CDR3 nucleotides read TGCAGTGCTAGTCCGACAGACGGCTACACCTTC. As protein: CSASPTDGYTF.

CDR3 in amino acids: CASSFRRLNTGELFF. CDR3 coding DNA: TGTGCCAGCAGCTTTCGCAGACTAAACACCGGGGAGCTGTTTTTT. The genes are TRBV7-8 and TRBJ2-2, with TRBD2 as a possible D gene (5 bases). The V end was cut by 3 bases, the J end by 2 bases, with 10 bases between. This CDR3 comprises 15 residues. Per germline, CDR1 SGHVS and CDR2 FQNEAQ.

The rearrangement links TRBV7-2 to TRBJ2-5; 10 bases are a match to TRBD2. V trimming: 0 bases; J trimming: 2 bases; junction bases outside the gene matches: 12. Germline assignment: CDR1 SGHTA and CDR2 FQGNSA. The CDR3 is 19 residues long. The CDR3 region has the DNA TGTGCCAGCAGCTTAGCTGGGGCTAGCGGGGGCCTGGGGCAAGAGACCCAGTACTTC. Amino acid sequence: CASSLAGASGGLGQETQYF. The variable domain in full, completed from reference TRBV7-2 and TRBJ2-5, reads GAGVSQSPSNKVTEKGKDVELRCDPISGHTALYWYRQSLGQGLEFLIYFQGNSAPDKSGLPSDRFSAERTGGSVSTLTIQRTQQEDSAVYLCASSLAGASGGLGQETQYFGPGTRLLVL.